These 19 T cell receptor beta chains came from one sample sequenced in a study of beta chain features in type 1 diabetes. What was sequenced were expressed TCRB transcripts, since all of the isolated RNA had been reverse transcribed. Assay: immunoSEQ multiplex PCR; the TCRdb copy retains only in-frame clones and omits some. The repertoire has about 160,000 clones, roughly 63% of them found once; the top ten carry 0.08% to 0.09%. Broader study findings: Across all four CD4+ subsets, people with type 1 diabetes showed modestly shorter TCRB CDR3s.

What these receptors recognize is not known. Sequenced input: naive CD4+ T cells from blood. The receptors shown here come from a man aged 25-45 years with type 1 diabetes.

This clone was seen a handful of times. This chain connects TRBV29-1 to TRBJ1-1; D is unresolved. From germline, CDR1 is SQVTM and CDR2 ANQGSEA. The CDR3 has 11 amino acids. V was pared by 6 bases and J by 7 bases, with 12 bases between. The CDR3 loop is CSVGLGFEAFF. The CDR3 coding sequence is TGCAGCGTCGGATTGGGGTTTGAAGCTTTCTTT.

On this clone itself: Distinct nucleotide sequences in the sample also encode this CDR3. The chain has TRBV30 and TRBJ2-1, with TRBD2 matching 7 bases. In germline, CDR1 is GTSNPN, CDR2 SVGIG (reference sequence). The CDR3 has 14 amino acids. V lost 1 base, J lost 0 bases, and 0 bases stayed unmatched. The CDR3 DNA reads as TGTGCCTGGAGTGGCGGGAGCTCCTACAATGAGCAGTTCTTC. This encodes CAWSGGSSYNEQFF.

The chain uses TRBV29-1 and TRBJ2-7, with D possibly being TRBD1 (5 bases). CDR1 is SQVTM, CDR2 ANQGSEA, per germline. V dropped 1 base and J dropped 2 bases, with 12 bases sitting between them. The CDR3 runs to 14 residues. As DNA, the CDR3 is TGCAGCGTTGAAGGGCAGGGATTCCCCTACGAGCAGTACTTC. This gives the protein CSVEGQGFPYEQYF.

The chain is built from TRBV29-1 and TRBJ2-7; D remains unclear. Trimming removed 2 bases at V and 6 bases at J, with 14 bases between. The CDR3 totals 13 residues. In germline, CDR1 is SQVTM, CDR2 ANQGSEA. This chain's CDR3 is CSVEQTGSGEQYF. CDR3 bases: TGCAGCGTTGAACAAACCGGCAGTGGCGAGCAGTACTTC.

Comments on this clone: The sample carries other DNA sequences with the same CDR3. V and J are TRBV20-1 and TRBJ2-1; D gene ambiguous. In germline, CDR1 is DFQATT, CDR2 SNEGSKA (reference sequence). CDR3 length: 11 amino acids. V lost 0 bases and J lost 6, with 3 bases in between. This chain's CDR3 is CSARDTNEQFF. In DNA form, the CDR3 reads TGCAGTGCTAGAGATACCAATGAGCAGTTCTTC.

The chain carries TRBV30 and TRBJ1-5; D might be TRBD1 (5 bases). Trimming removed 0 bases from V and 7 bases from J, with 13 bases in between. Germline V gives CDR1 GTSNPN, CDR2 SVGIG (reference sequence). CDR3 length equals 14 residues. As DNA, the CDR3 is TGTGCCTGGAGTGTACAGTGGGGGATGCAGCCCCAGCATTTT. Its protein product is CAWSVQWGMQPQHF. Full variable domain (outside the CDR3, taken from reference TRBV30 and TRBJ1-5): SQTIHQWPATLVQPVGSPLSLECTVEGTSNPNLYWYRQAAGRGLQLLFYSVGIGQISSEVPQNLSASRPQDRQFILSSKKLLLSDSGFYLCAWSVQWGMQPQHFGDGTRLSIL.

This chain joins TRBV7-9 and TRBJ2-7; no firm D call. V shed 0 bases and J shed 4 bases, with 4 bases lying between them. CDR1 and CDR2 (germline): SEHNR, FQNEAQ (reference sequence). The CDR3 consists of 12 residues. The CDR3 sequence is CASSLAEYEQYF. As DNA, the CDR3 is TGTGCCAGCAGCTTAGCAGAATACGAGCAGTACTTC.

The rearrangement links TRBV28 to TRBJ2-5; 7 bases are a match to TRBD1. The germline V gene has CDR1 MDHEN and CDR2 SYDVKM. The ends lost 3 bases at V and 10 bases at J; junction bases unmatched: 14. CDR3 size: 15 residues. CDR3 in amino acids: CASSFSVGTAHDQYF. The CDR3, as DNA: TGTGCCAGCAGTTTCTCCGTCGGGACAGCGCACGACCAGTACTTC.

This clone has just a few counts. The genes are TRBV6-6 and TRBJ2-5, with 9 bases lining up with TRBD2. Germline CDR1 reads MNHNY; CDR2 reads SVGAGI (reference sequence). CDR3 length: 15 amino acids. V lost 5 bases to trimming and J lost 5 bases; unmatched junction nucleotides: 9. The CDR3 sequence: CASSPTGTSWETQYF. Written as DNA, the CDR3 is TGTGCCAGCAGTCCGACCGGGACTAGCTGGGAGACCCAGTACTTC.

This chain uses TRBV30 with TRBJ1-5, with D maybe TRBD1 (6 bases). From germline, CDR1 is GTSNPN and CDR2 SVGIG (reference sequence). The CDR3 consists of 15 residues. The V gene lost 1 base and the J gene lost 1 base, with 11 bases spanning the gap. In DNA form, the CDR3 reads TGTGCCTGGAGTGCTCGGGGGGCGAGCAATCAGCCCCAGCATTTT. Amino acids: CAWSARGASNQPQHF.

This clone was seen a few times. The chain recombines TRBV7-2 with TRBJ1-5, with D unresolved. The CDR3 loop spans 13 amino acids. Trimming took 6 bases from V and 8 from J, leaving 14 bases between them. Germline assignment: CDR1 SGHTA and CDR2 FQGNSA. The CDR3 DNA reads TGTGCCAGCAGTCCCCGGACCGGGGAGCCCCAGCATTTT. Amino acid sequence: CASSPRTGEPQHF.

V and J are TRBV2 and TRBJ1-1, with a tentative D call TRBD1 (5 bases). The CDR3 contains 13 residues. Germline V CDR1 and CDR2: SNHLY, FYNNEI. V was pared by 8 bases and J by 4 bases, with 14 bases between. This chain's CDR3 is CASGTEVGTEAFF. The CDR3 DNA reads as TGTGCCAGCGGGACCGAGGTTGGCACTGAAGCTTTCTTT.

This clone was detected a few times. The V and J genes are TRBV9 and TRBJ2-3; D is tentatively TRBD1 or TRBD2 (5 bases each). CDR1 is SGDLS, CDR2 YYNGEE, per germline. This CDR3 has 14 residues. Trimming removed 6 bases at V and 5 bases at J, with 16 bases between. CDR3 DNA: TGTGCCAGCAACCTATTGGGGACCGGAGATACGCAGTATTTT. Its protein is CASNLLGTGDTQYF.

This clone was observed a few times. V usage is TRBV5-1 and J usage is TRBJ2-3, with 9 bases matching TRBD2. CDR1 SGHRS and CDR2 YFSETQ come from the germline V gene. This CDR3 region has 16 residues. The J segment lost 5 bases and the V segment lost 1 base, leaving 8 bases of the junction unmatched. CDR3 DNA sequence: TGCGCCAGCAGCTTGATAGCGGGGGCCCGAGGAGATACGCAGTATTTT. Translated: CASSLIAGARGDTQYF.

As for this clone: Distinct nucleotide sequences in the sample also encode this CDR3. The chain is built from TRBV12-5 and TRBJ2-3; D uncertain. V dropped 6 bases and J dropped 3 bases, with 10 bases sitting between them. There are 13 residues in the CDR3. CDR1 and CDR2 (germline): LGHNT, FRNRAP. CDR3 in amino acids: CASGLRGTDTQYF. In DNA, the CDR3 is TGTGCTAGTGGCCTCCGTGGGACAGATACGCAGTATTTT.

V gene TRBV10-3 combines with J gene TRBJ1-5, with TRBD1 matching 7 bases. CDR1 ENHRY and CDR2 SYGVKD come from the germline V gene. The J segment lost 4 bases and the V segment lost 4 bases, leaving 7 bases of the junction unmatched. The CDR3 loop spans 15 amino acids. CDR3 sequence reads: CAISGGTENNQPQHF. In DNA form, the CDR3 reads TGTGCCATCAGTGGTGGGACAGAGAATAATCAGCCCCAGCATTTT.

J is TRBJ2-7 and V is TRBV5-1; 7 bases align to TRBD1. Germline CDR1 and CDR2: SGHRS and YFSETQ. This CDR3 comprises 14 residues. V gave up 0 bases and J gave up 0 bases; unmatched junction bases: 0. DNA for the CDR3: TGCGCCAGCAGCTTGGGGGACAGCTCCTACGAGCAGTACTTC. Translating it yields CASSLGDSSYEQYF.

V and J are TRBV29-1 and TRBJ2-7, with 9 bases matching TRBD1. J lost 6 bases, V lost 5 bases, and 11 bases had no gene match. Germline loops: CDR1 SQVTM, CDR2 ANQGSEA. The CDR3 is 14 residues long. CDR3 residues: CSVNRGQGSVEQYF. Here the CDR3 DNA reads TGCAGCGTTAACCGGGGACAGGGTTCGGTCGAGCAGTACTTC.

CDR3 loop: CAISDSPGGGKDGYTF. CDR3 coding DNA: TGTGCCATCAGTGACTCCCCTGGGGGAGGGAAGGATGGCTACACCTTC. The chain uses TRBV10-3 and TRBJ1-2, with a weak D call TRBD1 (5 bases). In germline, CDR1 is ENHRY, CDR2 SYGVKD. Trimming removed 3 bases from V and 6 bases from J, with 20 bases in between. This CDR3 contains 16 residues.